These T cell receptor beta chains were read from a single sample in a study of blood T cell repertoires in COVID-19. Data came from immunoSEQ multiplex PCR; TCRdb stores just in-frame clones and leaves some out. The sample contains 60,000 to 90,000 clones, about 70% of which appear only once. Material: peripheral blood. Receptors were obtained from a man in his sixties with acute or convalescent COVID-19. The CDR3 runs from the conserved cysteine through the conserved F or W. Fields, in order: J gene, D gene, clone size, V gene, CDR3 length, CDR3 protein, CDR3 DNA. A D gene is named only where the DNA matches it firmly. Clone size, where shown, is once, few, many, or a class for clones that have expanded.

j_gene: TRBJ2-1; d_gene: -; abundance: -; v_gene: TRBV7-3; len: 17; CDR3aa: CASSPRPGGAFGNEQFF; CDR3nt: TGTGCCAGCAGCCCCAGACCTGGGGGCGCTTTCGGTAATGAGCAGTTCTTC
j_gene: TRBJ2-7; d_gene: -; abundance: -; v_gene: TRBV10-1; len: 13; CDR3aa: CASSESGVGEQYF; CDR3nt: TGCGCCAGCAGTGAATCAGGGGTTGGTGAGCAGTACTTC
j_gene: TRBJ1-6; d_gene: TRBD1; abundance: -; v_gene: TRBV6-4; len: 16; CDR3aa: CASSATGGFYNSPLHF; CDR3nt: TGTGCCAGCAGTGCCACAGGGGGCTTCTATAATTCACCCCTCCACTTT
j_gene: TRBJ2-1; d_gene: -; abundance: -; v_gene: TRBV19; len: 15; CDR3aa: CASSIQVSSYNEQFF; CDR3nt: TGTGCCAGTAGTATACAGGTCAGCTCCTACAATGAGCAGTTCTTC
j_gene: TRBJ2-1; d_gene: TRBD1; abundance: -; v_gene: TRBV7-6; len: 11; CDR3aa: CASRGQGEKFF; CDR3nt: TGTGCCAGCAGGGGACAGGGGGAAAAGTTCTTC
j_gene: TRBJ1-1; d_gene: -; abundance: -; v_gene: TRBV5-5; len: 14; CDR3aa: CASSLVWTDTEAFF; CDR3nt: TGTGCCAGCAGCTTGGTTTGGACAGACACTGAAGCTTTCTTT
j_gene: TRBJ2-2; d_gene: TRBD1; abundance: -; v_gene: TRBV5-4; len: 15; CDR3aa: CASSWTGGITGELFF; CDR3nt: TGTGCCAGCAGCTGGACAGGGGGGATTACCGGGGAGCTGTTTTTT
j_gene: TRBJ1-1; d_gene: TRBD1; abundance: -; v_gene: TRBV7-8; len: 16; CDR3aa: CASSLGTGEVNTEAFF; CDR3nt: TGTGCCAGCAGCCTTGGGACAGGGGAAGTGAACACTGAAGCTTTCTTT
j_gene: TRBJ2-4; d_gene: -; abundance: -; v_gene: TRBV19; len: 14; CDR3aa: CASSLMTAENIQYF; CDR3nt: TGTGCCAGTAGTCTTATGACGGCGGAAAACATTCAGTACTTC
j_gene: TRBJ1-3; d_gene: TRBD1; abundance: -; v_gene: TRBV19; len: 14; CDR3aa: CASRSQGAGNTIYF; CDR3nt: TGTGCCAGTAGGTCACAGGGGGCTGGAAACACCATATATTTT
j_gene: TRBJ2-5; d_gene: -; abundance: -; v_gene: TRBV5-4; len: 15; CDR3aa: CASSLGDTMRETQYF; CDR3nt: TGTGCCAGCAGCTTGGGGGACACCATGAGGGAGACCCAGTACTTC
j_gene: TRBJ2-3; d_gene: TRBD2; abundance: -; v_gene: TRBV6-5; len: 14; CDR3aa: CASRNSGSTDTQYF; CDR3nt: TGTGCCAGCAGGAATAGCGGGAGCACAGATACGCAGTATTTT
j_gene: TRBJ2-1; d_gene: -; abundance: -; v_gene: TRBV28; len: 14; CDR3aa: CASFPARQANEQFF; CDR3nt: TGTGCCAGCTTCCCCGCAAGACAGGCCAATGAGCAGTTCTTC
j_gene: TRBJ1-6; d_gene: TRBD1; abundance: -; v_gene: TRBV19; len: 13; CDR3aa: CASPDRDFSPLHF; CDR3nt: TGTGCCAGTCCCGACAGGGACTTTTCACCCCTCCACTTT
j_gene: TRBJ1-1; d_gene: TRBD1; abundance: -; v_gene: TRBV19; len: 15; CDR3aa: CASSRTGVVRTEAFF; CDR3nt: TGTGCCAGTAGCCGGACAGGGGTTGTGCGCACTGAAGCTTTCTTT
j_gene: TRBJ2-3; d_gene: -; abundance: -; v_gene: TRBV10-3; len: 14; CDR3aa: CAITTDPSTDTQYF; CDR3nt: TGTGCCATTACGACTGATCCTAGCACAGATACGCAGTATTTT
j_gene: TRBJ2-7; d_gene: -; abundance: few; v_gene: TRBV5-6; len: 14; CDR3aa: CASSRPGTPDEQYF; CDR3nt: TGTGCCAGCAGCCGTCCCGGGACTCCAGACGAGCAGTACTTC
j_gene: TRBJ2-1; d_gene: -; abundance: -; v_gene: TRBV7-2; len: 15; CDR3aa: CASSPPLGGRNEQFF; CDR3nt: TGTGCCAGCAGTCCACCCCTCGGAGGGAGGAATGAGCAGTTCTTC
j_gene: TRBJ1-5; d_gene: -; abundance: few; v_gene: TRBV28; len: 17; CDR3aa: CASSLRRRGRGNQPQHF; CDR3nt: TGTGCCAGCAGTCTCCGCCGACGAGGGCGAGGCAATCAGCCCCAGCATTTT
j_gene: TRBJ2-1; d_gene: TRBD1; abundance: -; v_gene: TRBV15; len: 16; CDR3aa: CATSRATGASYNEQFF; CDR3nt: TGTGCCACCAGCAGAGCAACAGGGGCGTCCTACAATGAGCAGTTCTTC
j_gene: TRBJ1-2; d_gene: -; abundance: -; v_gene: TRBV4-2; len: 17; CDR3aa: CASSQDKSAGEPYGYTF; CDR3nt: TGTGCCAGCAGCCAAGATAAATCGGCAGGGGAGCCCTATGGCTACACCTTC
j_gene: TRBJ2-3; d_gene: -; abundance: -; v_gene: TRBV2; len: 15; CDR3aa: CASSEEAAVADTQYF; CDR3nt: TGTGCCAGCAGTGAAGAGGCGGCGGTCGCAGATACGCAGTATTTT
j_gene: TRBJ2-7; d_gene: TRBD2; abundance: -; v_gene: TRBV5-1; len: 14; CDR3aa: CASSLLAGVNEQYF; CDR3nt: TGCGCCAGCAGCTTACTAGCGGGAGTTAACGAGCAGTACTTC
j_gene: TRBJ2-1; d_gene: TRBD2; abundance: -; v_gene: TRBV29-1; len: 15; CDR3aa: CSVPGLARSYNEQFF; CDR3nt: TGCAGCGTTCCGGGACTAGCGAGGTCCTACAATGAGCAGTTCTTC
j_gene: TRBJ1-5; d_gene: -; abundance: -; v_gene: TRBV28; len: 16; CDR3aa: CASTFWQGIDNQPQHF; CDR3nt: TGTGCCAGCACCTTTTGGCAGGGGATTGACAATCAGCCCCAGCATTTT
j_gene: TRBJ2-5; d_gene: -; abundance: once; v_gene: TRBV6-5; len: 11; CDR3aa: CASSFDSAQYF; CDR3nt: TGTGCCAGCAGTTTCGACAGTGCACAGTACTTC
j_gene: TRBJ2-7; d_gene: -; abundance: -; v_gene: TRBV2; len: 13; CDR3aa: CASRHRDGYEQYF; CDR3nt: TGTGCCAGCAGACACAGGGATGGCTACGAGCAGTACTTC
j_gene: TRBJ1-4; d_gene: TRBD1; abundance: -; v_gene: TRBV6-5; len: 15; CDR3aa: CASGQPDRGKVELFF; CDR3nt: TGTGCCAGCGGGCAACCGGACAGGGGAAAGGTAGAACTGTTTTTT
j_gene: TRBJ1-1; d_gene: -; abundance: -; v_gene: TRBV2; len: 11; CDR3aa: CASSDLREAFF; CDR3nt: TGTGCCAGCAGTGACCTCAGGGAAGCTTTCTTT
j_gene: TRBJ1-3; d_gene: -; abundance: few; v_gene: TRBV2; len: 14; CDR3aa: CASIQDRDGNTIYF; CDR3nt: TGTGCCAGCATCCAGGACAGAGATGGAAACACCATATATTTT
j_gene: TRBJ1-5; d_gene: TRBD1; abundance: -; v_gene: TRBV24-1; len: 16; CDR3aa: CATIPGGTGEFRPQHF; CDR3nt: TGTGCCACCATCCCCGGCGGGACAGGGGAGTTCAGGCCCCAGCATTTT
j_gene: TRBJ1-5; d_gene: -; abundance: few; v_gene: TRBV6-1; len: 13; CDR3aa: CASSDRGNQPQHF; CDR3nt: TGTGCCAGCAGTGACAGGGGCAATCAGCCCCAGCATTTT
j_gene: TRBJ2-1; d_gene: TRBD2; abundance: -; v_gene: TRBV24-1; len: 17; CDR3aa: CATSDPTSGGSNNEQFF; CDR3nt: TGTGCCACCAGTGATCCCACTAGCGGGGGGTCCAACAATGAGCAGTTCTTC
j_gene: TRBJ2-7; d_gene: -; abundance: few; v_gene: TRBV9; len: 15; CDR3aa: CASSVGGERFGEQYF; CDR3nt: TGTGCCAGCAGCGTAGGGGGAGAAAGGTTCGGCGAGCAGTACTTC
j_gene: TRBJ2-3; d_gene: -; abundance: -; v_gene: TRBV2; len: 15; CDR3aa: CASRAIGGALDTQYF; CDR3nt: TGTGCCAGCAGGGCCATTGGGGGGGCCCTGGATACGCAGTATTTT
j_gene: TRBJ2-6; d_gene: -; abundance: -; v_gene: TRBV6-5; len: 16; CDR3aa: CASSYGQASGANVLTF; CDR3nt: TGTGCCAGCAGTTACGGGCAGGCCTCTGGGGCCAACGTCCTGACTTTC
j_gene: TRBJ1-1; d_gene: -; abundance: once; v_gene: TRBV20-1; len: 11; CDR3aa: CSAYKNTEAFF; CDR3nt: TGCAGTGCTTACAAGAACACTGAAGCTTTCTTT
j_gene: TRBJ1-4; d_gene: TRBD1; abundance: -; v_gene: TRBV2; len: 15; CDR3aa: CASSRDRSTNEKLFF; CDR3nt: TGTGCCAGCAGCCGGGACAGATCAACTAATGAAAAACTGTTTTTT
j_gene: TRBJ1-6; d_gene: -; abundance: -; v_gene: TRBV19; len: 16; CDR3aa: CASSWGGRDYNSPLHF; CDR3nt: TGTGCCAGTAGCTGGGGAGGCCGAGACTATAATTCACCCCTCCACTTT
j_gene: TRBJ1-1; d_gene: -; abundance: few; v_gene: TRBV27; len: 12; CDR3aa: CASSFTGTEAFF; CDR3nt: TGTGCCAGCAGTTTTACGGGAACTGAAGCTTTCTTT
j_gene: TRBJ2-1; d_gene: TRBD2; abundance: once; v_gene: TRBV12-5; len: 15; CDR3aa: CASGLASGRENEQFF; CDR3nt: TGTGCTAGTGGTTTGGCTAGCGGGAGGGAGAATGAGCAGTTCTTC
j_gene: TRBJ1-2; d_gene: TRBD1; abundance: -; v_gene: TRBV4-1; len: 14; CDR3aa: CASSQDTGEDGYTF; CDR3nt: TGCGCCAGCAGCCAAGATACAGGGGAGGATGGCTACACCTTC
j_gene: TRBJ1-5; d_gene: TRBD1; abundance: once; v_gene: TRBV5-6; len: 17; CDR3aa: CASSWRGDRAGAQPQHF; CDR3nt: TGTGCCAGCAGCTGGAGAGGGGACAGGGCGGGGGCCCAGCCCCAGCATTTT
j_gene: TRBJ1-5; d_gene: -; abundance: -; v_gene: TRBV29-1; len: 13; CDR3aa: CSVSEGGNQPQHF; CDR3nt: TGCAGCGTTTCGGAAGGGGGCAATCAGCCCCAGCATTTT
j_gene: TRBJ2-5; d_gene: -; abundance: -; v_gene: TRBV10-1; len: 15; CDR3aa: CASSESRGYQETQYF; CDR3nt: TGCGCCAGCAGTGAAAGTCGCGGGTACCAAGAGACCCAGTACTTC
j_gene: TRBJ2-2; d_gene: TRBD1; abundance: few; v_gene: TRBV28; len: 14; CDR3aa: CASRGQGGPGELFF; CDR3nt: TGTGCCAGCAGGGGACAGGGGGGTCCCGGGGAGCTGTTTTTT
j_gene: TRBJ1-3; d_gene: -; abundance: -; v_gene: TRBV30; len: 15; CDR3aa: CAWSVPRGSGNTIYF; CDR3nt: TGTGCCTGGAGTGTACCCAGGGGCTCTGGAAACACCATATATTTT
j_gene: TRBJ2-2; d_gene: TRBD1; abundance: -; v_gene: TRBV24-1; len: 15; CDR3aa: CATAGTEPYTGELFF; CDR3nt: TGTGCCACCGCCGGGACAGAGCCATACACCGGGGAGCTGTTTTTT
j_gene: TRBJ2-1; d_gene: TRBD2; abundance: -; v_gene: TRBV6-6; len: 14; CDR3aa: CASTRLAGDNEQFF; CDR3nt: TGTGCCAGCACTCGACTAGCGGGGGACAATGAGCAGTTCTTC
j_gene: TRBJ2-6; d_gene: -; abundance: medium-sized; v_gene: TRBV2; len: 15; CDR3aa: CASSLGGSGANVLTF; CDR3nt: TGTGCCAGCTCACTAGGGGGATCTGGGGCCAACGTCCTGACTTTC
j_gene: TRBJ1-2; d_gene: TRBD1; abundance: -; v_gene: TRBV6-1; len: 16; CDR3aa: CASSGLILGQGYGYTF; CDR3nt: TGTGCCAGCAGTGGCTTAATACTGGGACAGGGCTATGGCTACACCTTC
j_gene: TRBJ2-1; d_gene: -; abundance: -; v_gene: TRBV5-1; len: 13; CDR3aa: CASSTTGSREQFF; CDR3nt: TGCGCCAGCAGCACAACAGGGTCTCGTGAGCAGTTCTTC
j_gene: TRBJ1-5; d_gene: -; abundance: -; v_gene: TRBV19; len: 14; CDR3aa: CASSITRDNQPQHF; CDR3nt: TGTGCCAGTAGTATTACCCGGGACAATCAGCCCCAGCATTTT
j_gene: TRBJ2-5; d_gene: -; abundance: -; v_gene: TRBV7-3; len: 13; CDR3aa: CASSLTTVETQYF; CDR3nt: TGTGCCAGCAGCTTAACCACGGTGGAGACCCAGTACTTC
j_gene: TRBJ2-2; d_gene: -; abundance: -; v_gene: TRBV7-3; len: 13; CDR3aa: CASSSQGAGELFF; CDR3nt: TGTGCCAGCAGTTCACAGGGAGCCGGGGAGCTGTTTTTT
j_gene: TRBJ2-3; d_gene: TRBD1; abundance: once; v_gene: TRBV24-1; len: 14; CDR3aa: CATSLTGGTDTQYF; CDR3nt: TGTGCCACCAGCTTAACAGGGGGAACAGATACGCAGTATTTT
j_gene: TRBJ1-3; d_gene: TRBD1; abundance: -; v_gene: TRBV11-2; len: 16; CDR3aa: CASSLGATGAGNTIYF; CDR3nt: TGTGCCAGCAGCTTGGGCGCGACAGGGGCTGGAAACACCATATATTTT
j_gene: TRBJ2-5; d_gene: -; abundance: -; v_gene: TRBV5-1; len: 15; CDR3aa: CASSLAFRGRETQYF; CDR3nt: TGCGCCAGCAGCTTGGCGTTTAGGGGCCGAGAGACCCAGTACTTC
j_gene: TRBJ2-2; d_gene: -; abundance: -; v_gene: TRBV19; len: 14; CDR3aa: CATNRETNTGELFF; CDR3nt: TGTGCCACCAATAGGGAGACGAACACCGGGGAGCTGTTTTTT
j_gene: TRBJ2-5; d_gene: -; abundance: -; v_gene: TRBV19; len: 14; CDR3aa: CASSIGGVSETQYF; CDR3nt: TGTGCCAGTAGTATAGGGGGGGTTTCAGAGACCCAGTACTTC